These 14 T cell receptor beta chains originate from one sample sequenced in a study of blood T cell repertoires in COVID-19 (TCRdb year 2020). Library construction relied on the immunoSEQ multiplex PCR assay. The clones in this table, taken by TCRdb from immuneACCESS, are in-frame only. Not every clone is retained; where verified, under half of the shortfall comes from an unresolved V gene, and the cause of the rest is unknown. In this sample the table shows 65,000 or so clones, 65% to 85% of which occur a single time. The ten largest clones represent around 9.6% of the sample. Material for sequencing was peripheral blood. Every receptor here comes from a man aged 25 to 40 with COVID-19, enrolled during active disease.

This chain uses TRBV5-6 with TRBJ2-1; the match to TRBD2 covers 10 bases. CDR3 size: 15 residues. Germline CDR1 reads SGHDT; CDR2 reads YYEEEE. V lost 1 base, J lost 5 bases, and 3 bases stayed unmatched. The CDR3 reads CASSLTSGKDNEQFF. In DNA, the CDR3 is TGTGCCAGCAGCTTGACTAGCGGGAAGGACAATGAGCAGTTCTTC.

As regards this clone: An end of the junction differs from the germline gene, which may be a read error. The CDR3 sequence: CASSPSGSVSGELFF. The DNA for the CDR3 is TGTGCTAGCAGCCCTAGCGGGAGTGTATCCGGGGAGCTGTTTTTT. J is TRBJ2-2 and V is TRBV7-7; 10 bases fit TRBD2. Germline CDR1 reads SSHAT; CDR2 reads FNYEAQ (reference sequence). The CDR3 is 15 amino acids.

The V gene is TRBV19, the J gene TRBJ2-2; 8 nucleotides agree with TRBD2. V lost 3 bases, J lost 9 bases, and 12 bases stayed unmatched. Looked up from germline, CDR1 is LNHDA and CDR2 is SQIVND (reference sequence). There are 16 residues in the CDR3. The CDR3: CASSMGTRRLGWELFF. The DNA of the CDR3 is TGTGCCAGTAGTATGGGGACTAGGCGCTTAGGTTGGGAGCTGTTTTTT.

The chain links TRBV7-9 to TRBJ2-3; tentatively, D is TRBD2 (5 bases). Germline V gene sequence: CDR1 SEHNR, CDR2 FQNEAQ (reference sequence). CDR3 size: 13 residues. V lost 4 bases and J 14 bases, leaving 19 bases between the germline ends. The CDR3 nucleotides read TGTGCCAGCAGCTCTAGCTTCCTTGAGGCTTGGTATTTT. It codes for CASSSSFLEAWYF.

This clone was found a few times. Written as DNA, the CDR3 is TGCGCCAGCAGCACCGGACTAGCGGGGGTTGAGCAGTTCTTC. This gives the protein CASSTGLAGVEQFF. This sequence joins TRBV5-1 and TRBJ2-1; 13 nucleotides agree with TRBD2. CDR3 length: 14 residues. Germline V gives CDR1 SGHRS, CDR2 YFSETQ. Trimming cost V 4 bases and J 9 bases; bases outside gene matches: 4.

The CDR3 protein is CASSIGNRGGRDIQYF. CDR3 DNA sequence: TGTGCCAGTAGTATTGGTAACAGGGGGGGAAGAGACATTCAGTACTTC. The J gene is TRBJ2-4, the V gene TRBV19; maybe TRBD1 (8 bases). The CDR3 covers 16 residues. Germline V gene sequence: CDR1 LNHDA, CDR2 SQIVND (reference sequence). Between the trimmed V and J ends, which lost 3 bases and 8 bases, there was a span of 20 bases.

The V call is TRBV3-1 (or the pseudogene TRBV3-2), the J call TRBJ2-7, with 11 bases matching TRBD1. Per germline, CDR1 LGHDT and CDR2 YNNKEL (reference sequence). CDR3 length: 15 amino acids. J gave up 3 bases and V 4 bases, and 5 bases lay outside the gene matches. The CDR3 DNA follows: TGTGCCAGCAGCCGCGCCGGGACAGGGGGCTACGAGCAGTACTTC. It specifies CASSRAGTGGYEQYF.

The chain employs TRBV21-1 and TRBJ2-5; TRBD2, the D gene given by the table, was not confirmed from the DNA. TRBV21-1 is listed as a pseudogene. This CDR3 comprises 16 residues. The CDR3 DNA reads as TGTGCCAGCAGCAAAGTCAGAGGGACTAACCAAGAGACCCAGTACTTC. Protein sequence: CASSKVRGTNQETQYF.

This clone was counted a single time. The CDR3 DNA follows: TGTGCCAGCAGCTTACGAGCGGGAGTCTACAATGAGCAGTTCTTC. Amino acids: CASSLRAGVYNEQFF. This chain links TRBV5-5 with TRBJ2-1, with 8 bases identical to TRBD2. Per germline, CDR1 SGHKS and CDR2 YYEKEE (reference sequence). With V trimmed by 2 bases and J by 3 bases, 4 bases remained unmatched. The CDR3 is made up of 15 amino acids.

This chain links TRBV7-3 with TRBJ2-1; 8 bases align to TRBD2. V lost 4 bases to trimming and J lost 2 bases; unmatched junction nucleotides: 7. Germline CDR1 and CDR2: SGHTA and FQGTGA. The CDR3 is 16 amino acids. CDR3 amino acids: CASSWASGFTYNEQFF. The CDR3 bases are TGTGCCAGCAGCTGGGCTAGCGGGTTTACCTACAATGAGCAGTTCTTC.

The chain employs TRBV7-2 and TRBJ2-1; TRBD1 agrees at 9 bases. The CDR3 runs to 13 residues. V shed 8 bases and J 3 bases; nucleotides not matched to a gene: 2. The germline V gene has CDR1 SGHTA and CDR2 FQGNSA. This CDR3 is CASGQGNYNEQFF. The CDR3 nucleotides read TGTGCCAGCGGACAGGGGAACTACAATGAGCAGTTCTTC.

This clone showed up just a few times. The chain couples TRBV19 to TRBJ2-7; the match to TRBD2 covers 8 bases. CDR1 and CDR2 (germline): LNHDA, SQIVND (reference sequence). V lost 5 bases to trimming and J lost 7 bases; unmatched junction nucleotides: 16. This CDR3 contains 16 residues. CDR3 protein: CASSLAGTSPFEEQYF. DNA for the CDR3: TGTGCCAGTAGTTTAGCCGGGACTAGTCCCTTTGAAGAGCAGTACTTC.

The V and J genes are TRBV6-5 and TRBJ2-1, with 8 bases identical to TRBD2. Losses at the gene ends were 5 bases for V and 9 bases for J; bases not matched to a gene: 3. This CDR3 spans 12 amino acids. Germline values: CDR1 MNHEY, CDR2 SVGAGI. The CDR3, as DNA: TGTGCCAGCAGTCTCAGCGGGAGTGAGCAGTTCTTC. This translates into CASSLSGSEQFF.

The V call is TRBV7-9, the J call TRBJ1-1; D perhaps matches TRBD1 (5 bases). Germline CDR1 and CDR2: SEHNR and FQNEAQ (reference sequence). The CDR3 has 14 amino acids. The germline V and J ends were trimmed by 7 bases and 6 bases, with 18 bases remaining between them. CDR3 sequence: CASTDVGVWAEAFF. The CDR3 nucleotides are TGTGCCAGCACCGACGTAGGGGTATGGGCTGAAGCTTTCTTT. The whole variable domain, filled in from reference TRBV7-9 and TRBJ1-1, reads DTGVSQNPRHKITKRGQNVTFRCDPISEHNRLYWYRQTLGQGPEFLTYFQNEAQLEKSRLLSDRFSAERPKGSFSTLEIQRTEQGDSAMYLCASTDVGVWAEAFFGQGTRLTVV.